This TCR beta chain stems from a study of cytomegalovirus exposure and HLA in healthy donors. General study points: The availability of immune exposure information extended only to CMV serostatus. It was assumed in the presence/absence analyses that sequencing depth was roughly uniform across donors. Both high specificity and high sensitivity reportedly marked the classifier's diagnosis of cytomegalovirus status.

This clone occurred a few times. Its target is not known. The length of the CDR3 is 14 residues. The germline V gene encodes CDR1 MNHEY and CDR2 SMNVEV (reference sequence). 60 Vbeta and 13 Jbeta primers were used in PCR. Under the authors' procedure: Approximately 12 million of the about 80 million unique TCR beta chains counted in a later analysis were shared. TCRdb keeps only in-frame clones here, not all; method: immunoSEQ multiplex PCR. The V and J calls and clone size are taken from that table; D and trimming were inferred from the DNA. The repertoire holds roughly 130,000 clones, with 65% to 90% as singletons.

The clonotype originates from a girl aged 2-15 years in good health and CMV-seronegative. The sample was PBMCs. The chain couples TRBV27 to TRBJ2-5; 11 positions agree with TRBD1. The J call is doubtful: the DNA matches TRBJ2-7 better. The CDR3 sequence is CASQLGTGGYEQYF. CDR3 nucleotide sequence: TGTGCCAGTCAATTAGGGACAGGGGGGTACGAGCAGTACTTC.